The clone carrying this T cell receptor (beta chain) has only a few counts. Its specificity is not known. These data are taken from a study of T-cell memory formation after mild COVID-19. Study overall: TCR clusters were mostly donor specific. Study observations and caveats: Cross-reactive memory apparently joined, as some responding clones appeared in pre-infection memory.

V lost 5 bases, J lost 6 bases, and 4 bases stayed unmatched. This CDR3 region has 14 residues. The germline V gene encodes CDR1 SGHTA and CDR2 FQGTGA. In TCRdb, the 5' RACE reads were re-called with MiXCR into one record per CDR3 protein. The sample includes approximately 500,000 distinct CDR3 sequences, roughly 25% of them seen just once. This clonotype was obtained from an adult woman who had mild COVID-19 (a few samples of this study predate the infection). Cell type and time point are not known. Sequenced material: PBMCs or a T cell subset sorted from them (not recorded which). The chain combines TRBV7-3 with TRBJ2-1; 10 nucleotides align to TRBD1. The chain's CDR3 is CASSPRDRGNEQFF. The CDR3, as DNA: TGTGCCAGCAGCCCGCGGGACAGGGGCAATGAGCAGTTCTTC.